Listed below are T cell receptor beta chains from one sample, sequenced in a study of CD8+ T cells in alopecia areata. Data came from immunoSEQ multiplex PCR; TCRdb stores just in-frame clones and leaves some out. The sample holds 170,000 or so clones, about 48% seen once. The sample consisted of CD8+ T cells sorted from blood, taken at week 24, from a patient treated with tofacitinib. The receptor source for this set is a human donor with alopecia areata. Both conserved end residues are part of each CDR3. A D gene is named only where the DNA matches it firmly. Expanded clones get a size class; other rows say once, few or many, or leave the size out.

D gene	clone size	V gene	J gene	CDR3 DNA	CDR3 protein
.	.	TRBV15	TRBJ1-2	TGTGCCACCAGCAGAGATCGGTACGAAGGAAATAACTATGGCTACACCTTC	CATSRDRYEGNNYGYTF
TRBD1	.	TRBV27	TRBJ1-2	TGTGCCAGCACCAATAAGGCAGGGGGTAGAGATGGCTACACCTTC	CASTNKAGGRDGYTF
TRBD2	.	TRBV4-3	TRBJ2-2	TGCGCCAGCAGCCAAGGGGGAGGGAAAATAAACACCGGGGAGCTGTTTTTT	CASSQGGGKINTGELFF
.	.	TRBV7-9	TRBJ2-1	TGTGCCAGCAGCTTAGGCGGGCCCCGGGACAATGAGCAGTTCTTC	CASSLGGPRDNEQFF
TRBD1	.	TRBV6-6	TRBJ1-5	TGTGCCAGCAGGGATGGACAGGGCGCAAATCAGCCCCAGCATTTT	CASRDGQGANQPQHF
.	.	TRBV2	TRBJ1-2	TGTGCCAACCGACAGGAAAACTATGGCTACACCTTC	CANRQENYGYTF
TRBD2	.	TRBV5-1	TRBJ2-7	TGCGCCAGCAGGGAGGGACTAGCGGGGAGCTACGAGCAGTACTTC	CASREGLAGSYEQYF
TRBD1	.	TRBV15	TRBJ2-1	TGTGCCACCGAGAAGGGGGCGGAATACAATGAGCAGTTCTTC	CATEKGAEYNEQFF
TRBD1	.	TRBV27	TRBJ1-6	TGTGCCAGTTCGGAATCCGCAGGGGGTAGGACACCCCTCCACTTT	CASSESAGGRTPLHF
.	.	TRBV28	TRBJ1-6	TGTGCCAGCAGTTTAGACTCCTCCTATAATTCACCCCTCCACTTT	CASSLDSSYNSPLHF
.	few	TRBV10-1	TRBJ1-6	TGCGCCAGCAGTGAGTCCCCAGGGTCGGATTCACCCCTCCACTTT	CASSESPGSDSPLHF
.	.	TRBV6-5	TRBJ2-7	TGTGCCAGCACCCAACAGCAGGAGGCCTACGAGCAGTACTTC	CASTQQQEAYEQYF
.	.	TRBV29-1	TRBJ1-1	TGCAGCGTTGAAATCGGGGACACTGAAGCTTTCTTT	CSVEIGDTEAFF
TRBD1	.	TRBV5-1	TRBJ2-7	TGCGCCAGCAGCTTAAGGACAGGGGACTACGAGCAGTACTTC	CASSLRTGDYEQYF
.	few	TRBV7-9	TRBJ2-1	TGTGCCAGCAGCTTACGGCTGGGGGGCAATGAGCAGTTCTTC	CASSLRLGGNEQFF
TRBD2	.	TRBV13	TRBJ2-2	TGTGCCAGCAGCTTTCAACGGGGGGCGAACACCGGGGAGCTGTTTTTT	CASSFQRGANTGELFF
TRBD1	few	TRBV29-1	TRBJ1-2	TGCAGCGTTGAGGACAGGGGTGGCGGCTACACCTTC	CSVEDRGGGYTF
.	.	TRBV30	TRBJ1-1	TGTGCCTGGACAGTAAACACTGAAGCTTTCTTT	CAWTVNTEAFF
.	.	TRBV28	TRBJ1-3	TGTGCCAGCAGTAAACCCGGAAACACCATATATTTT	CASSKPGNTIYF
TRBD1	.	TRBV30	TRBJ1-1	TGTGCCTGGACAGGGGGGAACACTGAAGCTTTCTTT	CAWTGGNTEAFF
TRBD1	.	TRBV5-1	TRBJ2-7	TGCGCCAGCAGCACCAGGACAGGGCCTTACGAGCAGTACTTC	CASSTRTGPYEQYF
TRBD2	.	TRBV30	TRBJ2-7	TGTGTCTGGAGTGTTGGCCTAGCGGGTGGAGAGCAGTACTTC	CVWSVGLAGGEQYF
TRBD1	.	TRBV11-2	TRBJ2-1	TGTGCCAGCAGCCAGATGACAGGGGCGGACTACAATGAGCAGTTCTTC	CASSQMTGADYNEQFF
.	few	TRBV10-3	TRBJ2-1	TGTGCCATCAGTGGGGGACAAGGGTATGAGCAGTTCTTC	CAISGGQGYEQFF
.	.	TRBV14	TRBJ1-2	TGTGCCAGCAGCCAAGATCGAGGAAGCCTCTATGGCTACACCTTC	CASSQDRGSLYGYTF
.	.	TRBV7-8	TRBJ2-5	TGTGCCAGCAGCGTTTTCTGGGGTCCACAAGAGACCCAGTACTTC	CASSVFWGPQETQYF
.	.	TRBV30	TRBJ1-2	TGTGCCTGGAGCCGACGGGGGGGCGACGGCTACACCTTC	CAWSRRGGDGYTF
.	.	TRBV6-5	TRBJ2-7	TGTGCCAGCAGGTCCGGGACACTTACCTACGAGCAGTACTTC	CASRSGTLTYEQYF